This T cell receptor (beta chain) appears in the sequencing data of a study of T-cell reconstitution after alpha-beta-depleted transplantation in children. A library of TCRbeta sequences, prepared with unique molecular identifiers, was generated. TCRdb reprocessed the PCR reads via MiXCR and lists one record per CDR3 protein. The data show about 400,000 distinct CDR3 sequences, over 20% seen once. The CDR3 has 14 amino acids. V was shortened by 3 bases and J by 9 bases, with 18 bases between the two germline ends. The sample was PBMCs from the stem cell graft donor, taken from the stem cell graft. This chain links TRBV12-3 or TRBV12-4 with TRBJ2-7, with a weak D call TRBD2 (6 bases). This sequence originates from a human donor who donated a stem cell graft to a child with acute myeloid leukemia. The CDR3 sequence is CASSFQEGPWGQYF. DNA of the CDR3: TGTGCCAGCAGTTTTCAGGAGGGCCCCTGGGGGCAGTACTTC.